This T cell receptor beta chain was obtained from a study of T cells in Graves' hyperthyroidism and ophthalmopathy. Amplified TCR beta CDR3 regions derived from RNA transcripts. The TCR CDR3 was amplified in a first-round RT-PCR using the HTBI primer set. Each CDR3 protein is one row after TCRdb ran MiXCR on the multiplex PCR reads. The sample comprises about 200,000 distinct CDR3 sequences, less than 20% of which are singletons, and around 52% rests with the top ten. In patients aged 18 to 65, hyperthyroidism was newly diagnosed, with duration under 2 months. This clonotype was counted at least ten times. Its cognate antigen is unknown. Regarding the study as a whole: Researchers found most expanded thyroid clonotypes above 0.001 in blood as well.

The specimen was blood. The clonotype was recovered from a woman between 45 and 65 years old with Graves' hyperthyroidism.

The CDR3 DNA reads as TGTGCCAGCAGCACGCGTCGACTAGCGGGAGGGCCCGATGAGCAGTTCTTC. Encoded protein: CASSTRRLAGGPDEQFF. The V gene is TRBV3-1, the J gene TRBJ2-1; 14 nucleotides match TRBD2. The germline CDR1 and CDR2 sequences are LGHDT and YNNKEL (reference sequence). This CDR3 comprises 17 residues. The junction had 11 bases not matched to a gene; V was cut back by 5 bases and J by 8 bases.